The present TCR beta chain was sequenced within a study of shared clonotypes between healthy human individuals. Across the study: A donor's plate count was three for CD4 naive and three for CD4 memory; CD8 naive had two and CD8 memory one. Study-level points and caveats: Estimated richness values were generally larger in naive subsets than in memory subsets. Some naive CD4 clonotypes, roughly 5%, turned up in common across four donors.

Per the germline V gene, CDR1 is SGDLS and CDR2 is YYNGEE. The CDR3 runs to 14 residues. Trimming cost V 2 bases and J 5 bases, with 10 bases left between them. About this clone: Its target is unknown.

The data were produced by immunoSEQ multiplex PCR, yet TCRdb's version contains in-frame clones alone and is incomplete. The sample has more than 900,000 clones, 70% to 80% seen once; the top ten hold roughly 0.62%. The sequenced sample was memory CD4+ T cells from PBMCs. Subset specified: CD45RA-negative fraction. This chain uses TRBV9 with TRBJ2-2, with TRBD1 as a possible D gene (5 bases). This TCR was sampled from a man aged 18 to 29 in good health. Some clones in this sample may be carry-over from other donors' samples. CDR3: CASSVRERTGELFF. Here the CDR3 DNA reads TGTGCCAGCAGCGTCAGGGAAAGGACCGGGGAGCTGTTTTTT.